Below are 17 T cell receptor beta chains sequenced from a single sample in a study of cytomegalovirus exposure and HLA in healthy donors. The PCR ran on 60 Vbeta and 13 Jbeta primers. Some clones are missing from TCRdb's copy, which holds only in-frame ones; the method was immunoSEQ multiplex PCR. The clone table shows about 130,000 clones, with the ten largest holding approximately 1.6%. The sequencing input was PBMCs. Receptor source: a man between 18 and 29 years old in good health and CMV-seronegative.

This chain joins TRBV30 and TRBJ2-2; TRBD1 matches 9 bases. Germline V gene sequence: CDR1 GTSNPN, CDR2 SVGIG (reference sequence). With V trimmed by 3 bases and J by 6 bases, 14 bases remained unmatched. The CDR3 sequence is 17 residues long. The CDR3 DNA sequence: TGTGCCTGGAGAGGACCCCCGGGACAGGGATTGCCCGGGGAGCTGTTTTTT. Translating gives CAWRGPPGQGLPGELFF.

To note about this clone: At one end the junction does not follow the germline gene, possibly because of a read error. V is TRBV25-1 and J is TRBJ1-2; no clear D. The CDR3 loop spans 14 amino acids. The V gene's germline CDR1 is MGHDK and CDR2 SYGVNS. The CDR3 loop reads CASSKYGSGYGYTF. In nucleotides, the CDR3 is TGTGCCAGCAGTAAATACGGCTCGGGCTATGGCTACACCTTC.

The rearrangement links TRBV14 to TRBJ2-1; D possibly corresponds to TRBD1 (5 bases). This CDR3 has 16 residues. Germline V CDR1 and CDR2: SGHDN, FVKESK. V dropped 4 bases and J dropped 8 bases, with 21 bases sitting between them. DNA for the CDR3: TGTGCCAGCAGCCTACAAGGACACGGAATCATCCATGAGCAGTTCTTC. Amino acid sequence: CASSLQGHGIIHEQFF.

This chain links TRBV28 with TRBJ1-1; D is undetermined. CDR1 and CDR2 (germline): MDHEN, SYDVKM. The CDR3 is 12 amino acids. Trimming shortened V by 6 bases and J by 6 bases, and 11 bases separated the two germline ends. The CDR3 DNA reads TGTGCCAGCAGGGCGGGTTCGTCTGAAGCTTTCTTT. This gives the protein CASRAGSSEAFF.

The rearrangement joins TRBV14 to TRBJ1-1; no clear D. Germline assignment: CDR1 SGHDN and CDR2 FVKESK. Trimming shortened V by 2 bases and J by 6 bases, and 19 bases separated the two germline ends. The CDR3 runs 16 residues. This CDR3 is CASSQYSGTPGAEAFF. The DNA of the CDR3 is TGTGCCAGCAGCCAATATTCGGGAACCCCTGGCGCTGAAGCTTTCTTT.

The CDR3 bases are TGTGCCAGCAGCGTAGCAGTGAGAAGGACAGGGGGAGGTGGCTACACCTTC. As protein: CASSVAVRRTGGGGYTF. This chain connects TRBV9 to TRBJ1-2; 10 positions agree with TRBD1. The germline gives CDR1 SGDLS, CDR2 YYNGEE. The V and J ends lost 0 bases and 7 bases, in that order; junction bases with no gene match: 12. This CDR3 contains 17 residues.

The chain uses TRBV4-1 and TRBJ2-1; 8 bases fit TRBD2. The germline gives CDR1 MGHRA, CDR2 YSYEKL. Trimming took 4 bases from V and 2 from J; bases not matched to a gene: 7. The CDR3 spans 16 residues. CDR3 nucleotide sequence: TGCGCCAGCAGCCGCCTACTAGCGGAGACCTACAATGAGCAGTTCTTC. Amino acid sequence: CASSRLLAETYNEQFF.

The rearrangement joins TRBV6-6 to TRBJ2-1; a weak D match, TRBD1 (6 bases). The CDR3 is made up of 15 amino acids. Germline-derived CDR1 and CDR2 are MNHNY and SVGAGI (reference sequence). V shed 2 bases and J shed 7 bases, with 15 bases lying between them. The CDR3 loop reads CASSYPIQGRNEQFF. The CDR3 DNA sequence: TGTGCCAGCAGTTACCCGATACAGGGTCGGAATGAGCAGTTCTTC.

The V call is TRBV29-1, the J call TRBJ2-3, with 9 bases fitting TRBD1. V gave up 7 bases and J gave up 2 bases; unmatched junction bases: 4. The CDR3 is made up of 13 amino acids. Germline CDR1 and CDR2: SQVTM and ANQGSEA. This chain's CDR3 is CSGRDRVTDTQYF. The CDR3 nucleotides read TGCAGCGGCCGGGACAGGGTCACAGATACGCAGTATTTT.

The V call is TRBV7-9, the J call TRBJ2-1; perhaps TRBD1 as D (5 bases). This CDR3 spans 15 amino acids. V shed 8 bases and J shed 7 bases, with 21 bases lying between them. From germline, CDR1 is SEHNR and CDR2 FQNEAQ (reference sequence). Written as DNA, the CDR3 is TGTGCCAGCCAAACTGGGGCAACAGTGGGTAATGAGCAGTTCTTC. This codes for CASQTGATVGNEQFF.

The rearrangement links TRBV28 to TRBJ2-1, with 10 positions matching TRBD2. V lost 6 bases to trimming and J lost 4 bases; unmatched junction nucleotides: 3. Germline V gives CDR1 MDHEN, CDR2 SYDVKM. The CDR3 totals 14 residues. The CDR3 spells CASSQRGGYNEQFF. The CDR3 nucleotides read TGTGCCAGCAGCCAGCGGGGGGGATACAATGAGCAGTTCTTC.

The chain employs TRBV7-9 and TRBJ2-6; a weak D match, TRBD1 (6 bases). The CDR3 extends over 15 amino acids. From germline, CDR1 is SEHNR and CDR2 FQNEAQ (reference sequence). Trimming took off 4 bases at V and 3 bases at J, with 10 bases between the two ends. CDR3 bases: TGTGCCAGCAGCTGGCAGGGGCTTGGGGCCAACGTCCTGACTTTC. Amino acids: CASSWQGLGANVLTF. The entire variable domain, with the rest obtained from reference TRBV7-9 and TRBJ2-6, is as follows: DTGVSQNPRHKITKRGQNVTFRCDPISEHNRLYWYRQTLGQGPEFLTYFQNEAQLEKSRLLSDRFSAERPKGSFSTLEIQRTEQGDSAMYLCASSWQGLGANVLTFGAGSRLTVL.

The V gene is TRBV5-4, the J gene TRBJ1-1; D may be TRBD1 (5 bases). Germline V lookup: CDR1 SGHNT, CDR2 YYREEE (reference sequence). This CDR3 is 16 amino acids long. V lost 0 bases to trimming and J lost 1 base, with 13 bases between them. CDR3 coding DNA: TGTGCCAGCAGCTTGGGGGGGGGACGGGAGAACACTGAAGCTTTCTTT. As protein: CASSLGGGRENTEAFF. The full variable domain, completed using reference TRBV5-4 and TRBJ1-1, is ETGVTQSPTHLIKTRGQQVTLRCSSQSGHNTVSWYQQALGQGPQFIFQYYREEENGRGNFPPRFSGLQFPNYSSELNVNALELDDSALYLCASSLGGGRENTEAFFGQGTRLTVV.

This chain joins TRBV5-1 and TRBJ2-3; the match to TRBD1 covers 11 bases. J lost 6 bases, V lost 1 base, and 1 base had no gene match. Germline CDR1 reads SGHRS; CDR2 reads YFSETQ. The CDR3 is 14 amino acids. CDR3 bases: TGCGCCAGCAGCTTGAGGACAGGGGGCGATACGCAGTATTTT. Its translation is CASSLRTGGDTQYF.

The rearrangement links TRBV7-2 to TRBJ2-7; TRBD1 agrees at 7 bases. Trimming removed 1 base from V and 2 bases from J; junction bases left unmatched: 2. CDR3 length: 14 residues. Germline V gene data show CDR1 as SGHTA and CDR2 as FQGNSA. In nucleotides, the CDR3 is TGTGCCAGCAGCTTAGTACAGGGGCCCTACGAGCAGTACTTC. Protein sequence: CASSLVQGPYEQYF.

The gene calls are TRBV14 and TRBJ1-6; D perhaps matches TRBD1 (5 bases). V gave up 1 base and J gave up 7 bases, with 11 bases separating them. The CDR3 sequence is 15 residues long. CDR1 and CDR2 (germline): SGHDN, FVKESK. CDR3 bases: TGTGCCAGCAGCCAAGTCTTGGAGGGGAATTCACCCCTCCACTTT. This gives the protein CASSQVLEGNSPLHF.

The rearrangement uses TRBV4-1 and TRBJ1-5; D may be TRBD1 (6 bases). The CDR3 has 14 residues. V dropped 2 bases and J dropped 15 bases, with 20 bases sitting between them. From germline, CDR1 is MGHRA and CDR2 YSYEKL. The CDR3 coding sequence is TGCGCCAGCAGCCAACATGACAGGAATCTCAGGCGGCATTTT. Protein sequence: CASSQHDRNLRRHF.